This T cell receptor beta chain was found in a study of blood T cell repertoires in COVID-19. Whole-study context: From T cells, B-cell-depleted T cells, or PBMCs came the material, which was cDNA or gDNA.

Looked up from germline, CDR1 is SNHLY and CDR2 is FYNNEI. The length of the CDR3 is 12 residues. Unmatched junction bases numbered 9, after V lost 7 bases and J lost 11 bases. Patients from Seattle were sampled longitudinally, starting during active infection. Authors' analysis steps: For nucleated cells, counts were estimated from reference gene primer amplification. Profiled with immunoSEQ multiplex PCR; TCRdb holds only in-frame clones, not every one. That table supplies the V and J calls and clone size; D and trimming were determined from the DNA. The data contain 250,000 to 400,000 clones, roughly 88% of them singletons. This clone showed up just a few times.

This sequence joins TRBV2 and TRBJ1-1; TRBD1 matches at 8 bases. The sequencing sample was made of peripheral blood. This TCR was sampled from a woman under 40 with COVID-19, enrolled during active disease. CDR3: CASTLTGEGAFF. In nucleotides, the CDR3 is TGTGCCAGCACCCTGACAGGGGAGGGGGCTTTCTTT. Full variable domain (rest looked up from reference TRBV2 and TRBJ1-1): EPEVTQTPSHQVTQMGQEVILRCVPISNHLYFYWYRQILGQKVEFLVSFYNNEISEKSEIFDDQFSVERPDGSNFTLKIRSTKLEDSAMYFCASTLTGEGAFFGQGTRLTVV.